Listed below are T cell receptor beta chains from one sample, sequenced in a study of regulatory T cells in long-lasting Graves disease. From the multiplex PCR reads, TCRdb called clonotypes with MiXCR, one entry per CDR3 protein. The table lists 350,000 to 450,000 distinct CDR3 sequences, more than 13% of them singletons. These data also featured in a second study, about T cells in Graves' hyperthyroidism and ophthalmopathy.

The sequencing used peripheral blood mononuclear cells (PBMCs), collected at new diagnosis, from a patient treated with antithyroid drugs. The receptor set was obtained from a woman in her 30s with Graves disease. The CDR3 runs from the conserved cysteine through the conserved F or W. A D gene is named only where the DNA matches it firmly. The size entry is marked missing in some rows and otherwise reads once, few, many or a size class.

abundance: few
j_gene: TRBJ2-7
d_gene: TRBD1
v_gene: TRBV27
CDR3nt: TGTGCCAGCAGCTTAGGGACAGCGATCTACGAGCAGTACTTC
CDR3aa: CASSLGTAIYEQYF

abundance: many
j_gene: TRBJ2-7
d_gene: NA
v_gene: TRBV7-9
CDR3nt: TGTGCCAGCAGCATCCGGGACACCAGGCAGTACTTC
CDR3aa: CASSIRDTRQYF

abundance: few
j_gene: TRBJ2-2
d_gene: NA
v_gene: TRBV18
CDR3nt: TGTGCCAGCTCACCACGCCCCCTCGCCAGGGTGGTAGCAAACACCGGGGAGCTGTTTTTT
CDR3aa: CASSPRPLARVVANTGELFF

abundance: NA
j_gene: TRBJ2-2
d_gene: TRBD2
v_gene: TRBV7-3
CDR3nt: TGTGCCAGCAGCTTACTAGCGGGAGGGGAGCTGTTTTTT
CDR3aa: CASSLLAGGELFF

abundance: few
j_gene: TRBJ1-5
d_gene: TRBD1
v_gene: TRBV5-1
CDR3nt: TGCGCCAGCAGCATCGGGACAGCAAATCAGCCCCAGCATTTT
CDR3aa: CASSIGTANQPQHF

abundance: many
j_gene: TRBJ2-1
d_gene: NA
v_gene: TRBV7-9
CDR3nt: TGTGCCAGCAGAGCCTCTAGGACGGGGGAAAATTATGAGCAGTTCTTC
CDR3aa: CASRASRTGENYEQFF

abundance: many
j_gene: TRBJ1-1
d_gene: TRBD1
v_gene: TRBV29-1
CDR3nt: TGCAGCGTTCGCGGACAGGGGGCTGAAGCTTTCTTT
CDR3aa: CSVRGQGAEAFF

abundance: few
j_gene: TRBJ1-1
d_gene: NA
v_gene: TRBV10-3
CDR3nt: TGTGCCATCAGTGAACTGGTGAACACTGAAGCTTTCTTT
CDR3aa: CAISELVNTEAFF

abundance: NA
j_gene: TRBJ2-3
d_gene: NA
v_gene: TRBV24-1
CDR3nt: TGTGCCACTAATCTAGATGACACAGATACGCAGTATTTT
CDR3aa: CATNLDDTDTQYF

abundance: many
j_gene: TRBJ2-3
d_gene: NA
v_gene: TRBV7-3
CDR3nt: TGTGCCAGCAGCGGGGGGACCCTTGGAGCGCCGGCTACGCAGTATTTT
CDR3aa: CASSGGTLGAPATQYF

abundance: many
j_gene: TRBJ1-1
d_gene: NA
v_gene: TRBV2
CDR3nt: TGTGCCAGCAGCCCCATAGGCCCCGGTTGGGACCAGGGTGAAGCTTTCTTT
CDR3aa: CASSPIGPGWDQGEAFF

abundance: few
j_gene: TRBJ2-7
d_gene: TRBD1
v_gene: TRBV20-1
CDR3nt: TGCAGTGCTTTGACAGGGCGGTACGAGCAGTACTTC
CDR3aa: CSALTGRYEQYF

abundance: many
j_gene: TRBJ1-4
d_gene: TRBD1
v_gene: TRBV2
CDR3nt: TGTGCCAGCACCGGACAGGGGCTGGGGGAAAAACTGTTTTTT
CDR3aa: CASTGQGLGEKLFF

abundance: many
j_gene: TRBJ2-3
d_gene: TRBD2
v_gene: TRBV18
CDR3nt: TGTGCCAGCTCATCCCGACTAGCGGGAGTCAGCACAGATACGCAGTATTTT
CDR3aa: CASSSRLAGVSTDTQYF

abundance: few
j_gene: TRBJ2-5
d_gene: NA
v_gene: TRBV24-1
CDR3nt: TGTGCCACCAGTAGCGTTGGGGGATCGGAGACCCAGTACTTC
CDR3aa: CATSSVGGSETQYF

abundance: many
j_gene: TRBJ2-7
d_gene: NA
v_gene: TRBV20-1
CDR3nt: TGCAGTGCTAGAGCGGGAGAATCCTACGAGCAGTACTTC
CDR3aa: CSARAGESYEQYF

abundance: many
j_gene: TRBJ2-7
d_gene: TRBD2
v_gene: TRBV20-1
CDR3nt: TGCAGTGCTAGACCGGGACTAGCGGGAAAGGTACTCTACGAGCAGTACTTC
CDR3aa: CSARPGLAGKVLYEQYF

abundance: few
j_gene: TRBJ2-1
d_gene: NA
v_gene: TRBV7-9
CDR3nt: TGTGCCAGCAGCACGCGACTAGTCTCCTACAATGAGCAGTTCTTC
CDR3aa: CASSTRLVSYNEQFF

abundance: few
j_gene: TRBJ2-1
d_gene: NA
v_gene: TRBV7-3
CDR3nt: TGTGCCAGCAGTTCGTATGCGGAGGCTGAGCAGTTCTTC
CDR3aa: CASSSYAEAEQFF

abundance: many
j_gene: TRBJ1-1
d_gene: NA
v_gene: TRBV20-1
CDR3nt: TGCAGTGCTGCAGGAGACACTGAAGCTTTCTTT
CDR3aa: CSAAGDTEAFF

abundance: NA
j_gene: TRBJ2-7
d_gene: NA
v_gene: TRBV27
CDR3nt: TGTGCCAGCAGTTTTAGTTCAAACTCCTACGAGCAGTACTTC
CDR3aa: CASSFSSNSYEQYF

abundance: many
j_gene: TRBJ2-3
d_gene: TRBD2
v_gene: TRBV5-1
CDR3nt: TGCGCCAGCAGCTTGGAGGTAGCGGGAGGGCCCACTGAAGCAGATACGCAGTATTTT
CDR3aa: CASSLEVAGGPTEADTQYF

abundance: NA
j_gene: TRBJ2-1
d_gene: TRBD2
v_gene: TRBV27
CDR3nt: TGTGCCAGCAGTTTCGAACTAGCGGGAGCGAATGAGCAGTTCTTC
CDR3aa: CASSFELAGANEQFF

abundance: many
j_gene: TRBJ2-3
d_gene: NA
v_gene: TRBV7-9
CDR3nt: TGTGCCAGCAGCCCCCCTAGCGTTCGGGAACCAGATACGCAGTATTTT
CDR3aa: CASSPPSVREPDTQYF

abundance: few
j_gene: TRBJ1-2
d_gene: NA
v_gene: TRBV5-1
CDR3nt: TGCGCCAGCAGCCGGGACGGAGGAATGTATGGCTACACCTTC
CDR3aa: CASSRDGGMYGYTF

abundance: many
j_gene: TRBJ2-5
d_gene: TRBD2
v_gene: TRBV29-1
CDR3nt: TGCAGCGTTGAGGCTAGCGGGATTGTAGAGACCCAGTACTTC
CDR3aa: CSVEASGIVETQYF

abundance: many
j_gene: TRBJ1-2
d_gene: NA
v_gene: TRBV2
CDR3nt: TGTGCCAGCAGTGATAGTACAGCTCCTGACTATGGCTACACCTTC
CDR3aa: CASSDSTAPDYGYTF

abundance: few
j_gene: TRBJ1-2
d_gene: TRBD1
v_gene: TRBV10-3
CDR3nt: TGTGCCAACCAGGGGGCGGGTAACTATGGCTACACCTTC
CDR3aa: CANQGAGNYGYTF

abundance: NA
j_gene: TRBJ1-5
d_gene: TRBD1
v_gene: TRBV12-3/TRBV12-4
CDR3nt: TGTGCCAGCAGTCCCGGGACAGGGGGCCCCGGGCCCCAGCATTTT
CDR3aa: CASSPGTGGPGPQHF

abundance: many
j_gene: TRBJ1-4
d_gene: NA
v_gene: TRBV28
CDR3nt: TGTGCCAGCAGCCGTGAGCAGGGTCGGAATGAAAAACTGTTTTTT
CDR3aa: CASSREQGRNEKLFF

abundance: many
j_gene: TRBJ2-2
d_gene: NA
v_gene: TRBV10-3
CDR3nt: TGTGCCATCAGGGACCCAGAACAGGGAACCGGGGAGCTGTTTTTT
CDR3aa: CAIRDPEQGTGELFF

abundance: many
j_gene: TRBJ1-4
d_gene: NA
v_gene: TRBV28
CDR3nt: TGTGCCAGCAGTTTCACAGGTTCAAACGAAAAACTGTTTTTT
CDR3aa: CASSFTGSNEKLFF

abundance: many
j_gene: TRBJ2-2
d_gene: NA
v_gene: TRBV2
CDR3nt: TGTGCCAGCAGTGAAACCGACTCCCGGAACACCGGGGAGCTGTTTTTT
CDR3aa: CASSETDSRNTGELFF

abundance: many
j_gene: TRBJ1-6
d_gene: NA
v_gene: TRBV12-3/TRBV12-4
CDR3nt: TGTGCCAGCAGTCTACAGGGCAGTGGGTCACCCCTCCACTTT
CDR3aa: CASSLQGSGSPLHF

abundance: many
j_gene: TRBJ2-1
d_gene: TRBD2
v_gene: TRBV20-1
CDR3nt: TGCAGTGCTACCGGGACTAGCGGGAGAGTTGTTTCCAATGAGCAGTTCTTC
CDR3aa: CSATGTSGRVVSNEQFF

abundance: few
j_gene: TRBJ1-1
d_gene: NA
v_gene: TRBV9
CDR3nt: TGTGCCAGCAGCGTTGGTGGGGCCGAGAACACTGAAGCTTTCTTT
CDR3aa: CASSVGGAENTEAFF

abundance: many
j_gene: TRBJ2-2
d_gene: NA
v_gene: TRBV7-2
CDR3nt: TGTGCCAGCAGCTTCCTCGGGAGGAACACCGGGGAGCTGTTTTTT
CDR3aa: CASSFLGRNTGELFF

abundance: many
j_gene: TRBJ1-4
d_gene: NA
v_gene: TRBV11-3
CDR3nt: TGTGCCAGCAGCTTAATACAGGGAGACGAAAAACTGTTTTTT
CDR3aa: CASSLIQGDEKLFF

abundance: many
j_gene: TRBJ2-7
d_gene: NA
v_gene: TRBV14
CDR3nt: TGTGCCAGCAGCCAAGGGTTGATCTACGAGCAGTACTTC
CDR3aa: CASSQGLIYEQYF

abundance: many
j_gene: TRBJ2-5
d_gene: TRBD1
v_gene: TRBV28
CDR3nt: TGTGCCAGCAGTCAAAGGACAGGGGTTGTACTCCAAGAGACCCAGTACTTC
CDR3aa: CASSQRTGVVLQETQYF

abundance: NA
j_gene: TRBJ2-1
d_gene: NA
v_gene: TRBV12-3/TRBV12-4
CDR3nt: TGTGCCAGCAGTTTCGAAGGGGAAGTGTCCTACAATGAGCAGTTCTTC
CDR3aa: CASSFEGEVSYNEQFF

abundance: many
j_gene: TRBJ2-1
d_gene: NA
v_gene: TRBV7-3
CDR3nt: TGTGCCAGCAGTCGGGACACAAATGAGCAGTTCTTC
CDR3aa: CASSRDTNEQFF

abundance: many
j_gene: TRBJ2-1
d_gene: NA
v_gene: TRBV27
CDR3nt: TGTGCCAGCAGGAACACAGGAGCCAATGAGCAGTTCTTC
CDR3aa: CASRNTGANEQFF

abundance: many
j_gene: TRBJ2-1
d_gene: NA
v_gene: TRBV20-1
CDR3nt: TGCAGCGCTATCTCTAGGAGCTCCTACAATGAGCAGTTCTTC
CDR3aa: CSAISRSSYNEQFF

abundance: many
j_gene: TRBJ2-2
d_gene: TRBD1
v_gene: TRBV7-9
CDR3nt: TGTGCCAGCAGTTCCCGGGACAGGAACACCGGGGAGCTGTTTTTT
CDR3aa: CASSSRDRNTGELFF

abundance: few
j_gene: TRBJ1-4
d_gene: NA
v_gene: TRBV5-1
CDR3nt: TGCGCCAGCAGCTTGTCGGGGTTGACTAATGAAAAACTGTTTTTT
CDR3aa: CASSLSGLTNEKLFF

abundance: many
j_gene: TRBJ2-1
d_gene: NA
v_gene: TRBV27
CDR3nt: TGTGCCAGCAGTTTGGGGGGTCTATCGAATGAGCAGTTCTTC
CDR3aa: CASSLGGLSNEQFF

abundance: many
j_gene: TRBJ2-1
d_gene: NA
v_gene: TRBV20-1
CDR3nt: TGCAGTGCTAGAGGCCACCGACTGAAGCAGTTCTTC
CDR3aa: CSARGHRLKQFF

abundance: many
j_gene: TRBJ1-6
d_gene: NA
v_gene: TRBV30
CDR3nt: TGTGCCTGGATCTCCGGGCAGGGGAATTCACCCCTCCACTTT
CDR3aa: CAWISGQGNSPLHF

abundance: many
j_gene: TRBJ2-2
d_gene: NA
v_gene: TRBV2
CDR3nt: TGTGCCAGCAGTGAATCTGGGGACAACACCGGGGAGCTGTTTTTT
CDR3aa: CASSESGDNTGELFF